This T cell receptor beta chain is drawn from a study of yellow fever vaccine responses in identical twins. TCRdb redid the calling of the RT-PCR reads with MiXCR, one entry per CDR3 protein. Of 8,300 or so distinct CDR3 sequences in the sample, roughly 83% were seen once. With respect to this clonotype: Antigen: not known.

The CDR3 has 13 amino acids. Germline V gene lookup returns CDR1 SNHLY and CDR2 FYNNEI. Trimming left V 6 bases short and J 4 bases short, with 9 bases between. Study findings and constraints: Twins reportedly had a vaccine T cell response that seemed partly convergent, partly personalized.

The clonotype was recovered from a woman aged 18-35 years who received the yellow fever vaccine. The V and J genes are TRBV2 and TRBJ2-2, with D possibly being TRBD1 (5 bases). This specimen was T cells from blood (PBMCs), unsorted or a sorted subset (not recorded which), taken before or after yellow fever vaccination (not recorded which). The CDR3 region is CASSSGFTGELFF. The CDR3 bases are TGTGCCAGCAGCTCAGGGTTCACCGGGGAGCTGTTTTTT.